A single sample gave rise to the 23 T cell receptor beta chains below, sequenced in a study of shared clonotypes between healthy human individuals. Data came from immunoSEQ multiplex PCR; TCRdb stores just in-frame clones and leaves some out. The sample has about 490,000 clones, roughly 80% seen once. The sample was PBMCs. These receptors were collected from a woman in her 40s in good health. Some clones in this sample may be carry-over from other donors' samples.

The chain combines TRBV19 with TRBJ1-4; no firm D call. CDR3 size: 13 residues. CDR1 and CDR2 (germline): LNHDA, SQIVND (reference sequence). The V gene lost 11 bases and the J gene lost 8 bases, with 18 bases spanning the gap. The CDR3 coding sequence is TGTGCCGCCCAAGGAGGGCCTGGAGAAAAACTGTTTTTT. Amino acid sequence: CAAQGGPGEKLFF.

J is TRBJ2-7 and V is TRBV5-1; tentatively, D is TRBD1 or TRBD2 (5 bases each). V lost 0 bases to trimming and J lost 5 bases, with 18 bases between them. CDR3 size: 16 residues. The germline CDR1 and CDR2 sequences are SGHRS and YFSETQ. This CDR3 reads CASSLAIPPGSHEQYF. DNA for the CDR3: TGCGCCAGCAGCTTGGCCATTCCCCCAGGGAGCCACGAGCAGTACTTC.

With regard to this clone: The sample carries other DNA sequences with the same CDR3. This chain connects TRBV18 to TRBJ2-2; 9 bases agree with TRBD2. Germline trimming cut 3 bases from V and 4 bases from J; bases unmatched to any gene: 3. In germline, CDR1 is KGHSH, CDR2 LQKENI. CDR3 size: 15 residues. The CDR3 sequence is CASSPLAGSTGELFF. The CDR3 nucleotides are TGTGCCAGCTCACCTCTAGCGGGAAGCACCGGGGAGCTGTTTTTT.

This clone was detected only once. This chain connects TRBV4-1 to TRBJ1-4, with D possibly matching TRBD1 (6 bases). V was cut by 0 bases and J by 8 bases, with 13 bases left in between. The CDR3 is made up of 15 amino acids. Germline V gene data show CDR1 as MGHRA and CDR2 as YSYEKL. The CDR3 reads CASSQDVSGVEKLFF. In DNA form, the CDR3 reads TGCGCCAGCAGCCAAGATGTGTCAGGGGTAGAAAAACTGTTTTTT.

The CDR3: CASSPRGDRGAFF. CDR3 nucleotide sequence: TGTGCCAGCAGCCCCCGGGGGGACAGGGGAGCTTTCTTT. This chain joins TRBV7-2 and TRBJ1-1, with TRBD1 matching 10 bases. Germline values: CDR1 SGHTA, CDR2 FQGNSA. The CDR3 runs 13 residues. The V segment lost 5 bases and the J segment 10 bases; nucleotides outside the gene matches: 7. Variable domain in full (rest from reference TRBV7-2 and TRBJ1-1): GAGVSQSPSNKVTEKGKDVELRCDPISGHTALYWYRQSLGQGLEFLIYFQGNSAPDKSGLPSDRFSAERTGGSVSTLTIQRTQQEDSAVYLCASSPRGDRGAFFGQGTRLTVV.

The chain has TRBV2 and TRBJ2-7; possible D gene TRBD2, 6 bases. CDR1 and CDR2 (germline): SNHLY, FYNNEI. The CDR3 runs to 14 residues. V was pared by 7 bases and J by 2 bases, with 15 bases between. In DNA form, the CDR3 reads TGTGCCAGCAACCCGGGACTCCCTCCCTACGAGCAGTACTTC. Encoded protein: CASNPGLPPYEQYF.

The chain carries TRBV4-1 and TRBJ2-5; D remains unclear. Trimming stripped 1 base from V and 2 bases from J, with 8 bases between. The CDR3 totals 14 residues. The V gene's germline CDR1 is MGHRA and CDR2 YSYEKL. This CDR3 reads CASSQARRQETQYF. The CDR3, as DNA: TGCGCCAGCAGCCAAGCTCGGCGGCAAGAGACCCAGTACTTC.

Here the CDR3 DNA reads TGTGCCAGCGCCGCGGTCCCAGCGGGAAACACCATATATTTT. Protein sequence: CASAAVPAGNTIYF. The chain has TRBV9 and TRBJ1-3; no clear D gene. V was pared by 7 bases and J by 4 bases, with 15 bases between. This CDR3 contains 14 residues. Germline V gene lookup returns CDR1 SGDLS and CDR2 YYNGEE.

The CDR3 protein is CASRRERQETQYF. In nucleotides, the CDR3 is TGTGCCAGCAGGAGGGAACGTCAAGAGACCCAGTACTTC. The J gene is TRBJ2-5, the V gene TRBV2, with TRBD2 as a possible D gene (5 bases). Germline-derived CDR1 and CDR2 are SNHLY and FYNNEI. The CDR3 spans 13 residues. V lost 6 bases and J 2 bases, leaving 10 bases between the germline ends.

V and J are TRBV7-3 and TRBJ2-1; the D is unclear. V was cut by 1 base and J by 0 bases, with 13 bases left in between. This CDR3 has 17 amino acids. From germline, CDR1 is SGHTA and CDR2 FQGTGA. The CDR3 region has the DNA TGTGCCAGCAGCTTAATGGCTCTCCGTGACTCCTACAATGAGCAGTTCTTC. Translated: CASSLMALRDSYNEQFF.

The gene calls are TRBV29-1 and TRBJ2-2; 9 bases align to TRBD1. In germline, CDR1 is SQVTM, CDR2 ANQGSEA. The CDR3 is 16 residues long. V lost 8 bases and J lost 0; bases outside the gene matches: 10. This CDR3 reads CSLVTGGRSNTGELFF. The CDR3 region has the DNA TGCAGCCTAGTAACAGGGGGCCGTTCGAACACCGGGGAGCTGTTTTTT.

The chain combines TRBV28 with TRBJ2-5; 7 bases align to TRBD1. Germline lookup yields CDR1 MDHEN and CDR2 SYDVKM. The CDR3 totals 18 residues. The ends lost 6 bases at V and 5 bases at J; junction bases unmatched: 21. The CDR3 reads CASSQPKRGWDSTETQYF. CDR3 in DNA: TGTGCCAGCAGCCAACCCAAGAGAGGCTGGGACAGCACTGAGACCCAGTACTTC.

The CDR3 DNA follows: TGTGCCAGCAGCTTGGTCGGGCGTCTCCAAGAGACCCAGTACTTC. Protein: CASSLVGRLQETQYF. The genes are TRBV5-6 and TRBJ2-5; D is unresolved. Germline V gene data show CDR1 as SGHDT and CDR2 as YYEEEE. V lost 0 bases and J 1 base, leaving 10 bases between the germline ends. The CDR3 has 15 residues.

The chain links TRBV9 to TRBJ2-5, with 13 bases that match TRBD2. V shed 3 bases, J shed 5 bases, and the junction held 4 bases outside the gene matches. Per the germline V gene, CDR1 is SGDLS and CDR2 is YYNGEE. CDR3 length: 15 residues. CDR3 nucleotide sequence: TGTGCCAGCAGCGCCAGGACTAGCGGGAGTGAGACCCAGTACTTC. As protein: CASSARTSGSETQYF.

This clone was recorded only once. The chain is built from TRBV30 and TRBJ2-2; D remains ambiguous. CDR3 size: 11 residues. V lost 1 base and J lost 6, with 3 bases in between. Germline CDR1 is GTSNPN and CDR2 is SVGIG (reference sequence). The CDR3: CAWSAPGELFF. In DNA form, the CDR3 reads TGTGCCTGGAGTGCCCCCGGGGAGCTGTTTTTT.

The chain joins TRBV6-5 to TRBJ1-3; 7 nucleotides match TRBD1. This CDR3 is built from 15 residues. Germline V gives CDR1 MNHEY, CDR2 SVGAGI. V was pared by 6 bases and J by 4 bases, with 9 bases of the junction left unmatched. In DNA form, the CDR3 reads TGTGCCAGCAGGCCCACGGCGACAGGGGGAAACACCATATATTTT. Its translation is CASRPTATGGNTIYF.

Regarding this clone: A much larger clone is a single base away; this may be a read error. The V call is TRBV7-2, the J call TRBJ2-5; 7 nucleotides align to TRBD1. The CDR3 spans 14 residues. Trimming at V came to 6 bases and at J to 5 bases, leaving 9 bases not matched to a gene. Germline V gene lookup returns CDR1 SGHTA and CDR2 FQGNSA. CDR3 in DNA: TGTGCCAGCAGAGCAGGACAGGCCGTGGAGACCCAGTACTTC. It specifies CASRAGQAVETQYF.

This chain connects TRBV7-3 to TRBJ1-5, with D uncertain. The germline gives CDR1 SGHTA, CDR2 FQGTGA. Trimming removed 8 bases at V and 2 bases at J, with 13 bases between. The CDR3 is 14 residues long. The CDR3 sequence is CASSRGLGNQPQHF. CDR3 in DNA: TGTGCCAGCTCCCGTGGGCTTGGCAATCAGCCCCAGCATTTT.

The table lists this clone with a count of one. The chain uses TRBV11-2 and TRBJ1-2; no definite D call. The length of the CDR3 is 14 residues. In germline, CDR1 is SGHAT, CDR2 FQNNGV. V lost 5 bases, J lost 4 bases, and 14 bases lay in between. The CDR3 protein is CASSPQPGGYGYTF. Here the CDR3 DNA reads TGTGCCAGCAGCCCCCAACCCGGCGGCTATGGCTACACCTTC.

CDR3 loop: CASRGTGGYTEAFF. Written as DNA, the CDR3 is TGTGCCAGCAGGGGGACAGGGGGATACACTGAAGCTTTCTTT. The chain is built from TRBV27 and TRBJ1-1, with 11 nucleotides matching TRBD1. Germline lookup yields CDR1 MNHEY and CDR2 SMNVEV (reference sequence). The V gene end was trimmed by 6 bases and the J gene end by 3 bases; junction bases not matched to a gene: 3. The CDR3 extends over 14 amino acids.

The chain carries TRBV4-3 and TRBJ2-7; D is ambiguous. With 2 bases removed from V and 1 base from J, the gap between germline ends came to 12 bases. This CDR3 is 15 amino acids long. Germline assignment: CDR1 LGHNA and CDR2 YSLEER. The CDR3 bases are TGCGCCAGCAGCCAAAACGCGGTCGAATCCTACGAGCAGTACTTC. Amino acids: CASSQNAVESYEQYF.

The chain joins TRBV5-1 to TRBJ2-7; no definite D call. Germline CDR1 and CDR2: SGHRS and YFSETQ. This CDR3 has 14 amino acids. The V end was cut by 1 base, the J end by 3 bases, with 11 bases between. The CDR3 spells CASSLTVRNYEQYF. In DNA form, the CDR3 reads TGCGCCAGCAGCTTGACTGTCCGAAACTACGAGCAGTACTTC.

The sample holds one count of this clone. This likely stems from a read error, as it lies one base from a far larger clone. V gene TRBV30 combines with J gene TRBJ2-5; D remains ambiguous. The length of the CDR3 is 13 residues. In germline, CDR1 is GTSNPN, CDR2 SVGIG (reference sequence). V gave up 2 bases and J gave up 9 bases, with 16 bases separating them. The CDR3 DNA sequence: TGTGCCTGGAGTCCCGCAGCCCCCGTGGCCCAGTACTTC. It translates to CAWSPAAPVAQYF.